A single sample gave rise to the 29 T cell receptor beta chains below, sequenced in a study of tumor and adjacent non-tumor tissue in lung cancer. The template was RNA from unsorted bulk tissue. The normal lung tissue was taken more than 3 cm from the tumor edge. Three rounds of nested PCR, following a modified ARM-PCR protocol, produced the TCRbeta library. TCRdb ran MiXCR on the multiplex PCR reads and lists one entry per CDR3 protein. The sample includes some 97,000 distinct CDR3 sequences, roughly two thirds of them seen just once. The sequenced material came from distant non-tumor lung tissue. The receptor set was obtained from a man aged 25 to 40 with non-small cell lung cancer.

This clonotype showed up just a few times. This chain links TRBV6-5 with TRBJ2-4; TRBD2 matches 9 bases. The V segment lost 2 bases and the J segment 0 bases; nucleotides outside the gene matches: 5. Germline V CDR1 and CDR2: MNHEY, SVGAGI. The CDR3 is 17 amino acids. The CDR3 region is CASSYPRGGTAKNIQYF. The CDR3, as DNA: TGTGCCAGCAGTTACCCGCGGGGGGGGACAGCCAAAAACATTCAGTACTTC.

Turning to this clonotype: The junction does not match germline at one end; this may be a read error. V is TRBV11-2 and J is TRBJ2-7; no clear D. This CDR3 is 13 amino acids long. The V gene's germline CDR1 is SGHAT and CDR2 FQNNGV. CDR3 amino acids: CASSSLFKYEQYF. The CDR3 DNA follows: TGTGCCAGCAGCTCCCTATTTAAATACGAACAGTACTTC.

This clonotype was seen repeatedly, ten times or more. DNA of the CDR3: TGTGCCAGCAGTCAACCGGGGACTCCGCAAGAGACCCAGTACTTC. It yields the protein CASSQPGTPQETQYF. This chain joins TRBV6-2 or TRBV6-3 and TRBJ2-5, with a possible D match to TRBD2 (6 bases). CDR1 is MNHEY and CDR2 is SVGEGT in the germline V gene. V lost 5 bases and J lost 2, with 15 bases in between. The CDR3 is made up of 15 amino acids.

Details on this clonotype: Being one base from a much bigger clone, this may be a read error. The chain uses TRBV2 and TRBJ2-2; 11 bases match TRBD2. This CDR3 comprises 17 residues. Germline V gives CDR1 SNHLY, CDR2 FYNNEI. The chain's CDR3 is CASSQGLAAFNTGELLF. Here the CDR3 DNA reads TGTGCCAGCAGCCAGGGACTAGCGGCATTCAACACCGGGGAGCTGTTGTTT.

This clonotype was found once. The rearrangement joins TRBV20-1 to TRBJ2-5; perhaps TRBD1 as D (6 bases). Per the germline V gene, CDR1 is DFQATT and CDR2 is SNEGSKA (reference sequence). CDR3 size: 17 residues. Deletions cut 4 bases from V and 1 base from J, with 22 bases between. CDR3 region: CSATGTRVRRSQETQYF. CDR3 DNA: TGCAGTGCTACCGGGACAAGGGTCCGGAGGAGCCAAGAGACCCAGTACTTC.

Notes on this clonotype: In this CDR3 the conserved last residue, phenylalanine or tryptophan, is missing, so a read error is likely. V usage is TRBV4-1 and J usage is TRBJ1-2; 7 bases agree with TRBD1. With V trimmed by 0 bases and J by 4 bases, 11 bases remained unmatched. This CDR3 has 17 amino acids. Germline V gene lookup returns CDR1 MGHRA and CDR2 YSYEKL. The CDR3 is CASSQDITRDRVYGYTS. CDR3 in DNA: TGCGCCAGCAGCCAAGATATTACCCGAGACAGGGTCTATGGCTACACCTCC.

This clonotype was counted once. The chain is built from TRBV11-2 and TRBJ2-7; D not certain. V lost 4 bases, J lost 1 base, and 2 bases lay in between. The CDR3 contains 11 residues. The germline CDR1 and CDR2 sequences are SGHAT and FQNNGV. This chain's CDR3 is CASSSSYEQYF. CDR3 DNA: TGTGCCAGCAGCTCTTCCTACGAGCAGTACTTC.

Worth noting for this clonotype: At one boundary the junction diverges from the germline segment, which might be a read error. The gene calls are TRBV4-1 and TRBJ2-7; D gene unclear. CDR1 is MGHRA, CDR2 YSYEKL, per germline. The CDR3 spans 17 residues. CDR3 loop: CASSQVLAILGIFEQYF. The DNA for the CDR3 is TGCGCCAGTAGCCAAGTCCTCGCAATTCTAGGCATCTTCGAGCAGTACTTC.

The table lists this clonotype with many counts. The V gene is TRBV4-2, the J gene TRBJ1-4, with 9 bases aligning to TRBD1. There are 16 residues in the CDR3. Looked up from germline, CDR1 is LGHNA and CDR2 is YNFKEQ. V trimming: 0 bases; J trimming: 5 bases; junction bases outside the gene matches: 4. The CDR3 DNA follows: TGTGCCAGCAGCCAAGATCTTGGGACAGGGAATGAAAAACTGTTTTTT. This translates into CASSQDLGTGNEKLFF.

The sample holds one count of this clonotype. This rearrangement joins TRBV11-2 to TRBJ2-1; D gene ambiguous. With 9 bases removed from V and 7 bases from J, the gap between germline ends came to 25 bases. CDR3 length: 16 amino acids. Germline V gene sequence: CDR1 SGHAT, CDR2 FQNNGV. The CDR3: CASSPGARSRTNEQFF. CDR3 nucleotide sequence: TGTGCCAGTAGTCCTGGTGCCCGCAGCCGAACAAATGAGCAGTTCTTC.

This clonotype was seen at least ten times. V and J are TRBV6-5 and TRBJ2-7; D is perhaps TRBD1 or TRBD2 (5 bases each). Trimming pared 0 bases from V and 9 bases from J, leaving 15 bases between. The V gene's germline CDR1 is MNHEY and CDR2 SVGAGI. This CDR3 is 14 amino acids long. CDR3 protein: CASSYSFPSGGQYF. In nucleotides, the CDR3 is TGTGCCAGCAGTTACTCGTTCCCGAGTGGGGGGCAGTACTTC.

This clonotype was seen a single time. An end of the junction does not agree with germline; a read error may underlie this. The genes are TRBV11-3 and TRBJ1-1, with D hard to call. The CDR3 spans 15 residues. CDR1 is SGHNT, CDR2 YENEEA, per germline. The CDR3 DNA follows: TGTGCCAGCAGTTTAGATAGTCTATCAGGCACTGAAGCTTGCTTT. Protein sequence: CASSLDSLSGTEACF.

Worth noting for this clonotype: A junction boundary mismatches the germline segment, possibly from a read error. The rearrangement joins TRBV20-1 to TRBJ2-5, with D perhaps matching TRBD1 or TRBD2 (5 bases each). The CDR3 extends over 13 amino acids. The germline CDR1 and CDR2 sequences are DFQATT and SNEGSKA (reference sequence). CDR3 amino acids: CIAMGRIQETEYF. CDR3 DNA: TGCATTGCTATGGGACGGATTCAAGAGACCGAGTACTTC.

As regards this clonotype: At one end the junction does not follow the germline gene, possibly because of a read error. The genes are TRBV11-1 and TRBJ1-4; 9 positions match TRBD1. The CDR3 has 17 amino acids. The germline CDR1 and CDR2 sequences are SGHAT and FQDESV (reference sequence). Here the CDR3 reads CAGSRTGQGIKSEKLFF. The CDR3 DNA is TGTGCCGGCAGCCGAACCGGACAGGGGATAAAAAGTGAAAAACTGTTTTTT. The full variable domain, in which reference TRBV11-1 and TRBJ1-4 provide the parts outside the CDR3, is EAEVAQSPRYKITEKSQAVAFWCDPISGHATLYWYRQILGQGPELLVQFQDESVVDDSQLPKDRFSAERLKGVDSTLKIQPAELGDSAMYLCAGSRTGQGIKSEKLFFGSGTQLSVL.

The table lists this clonotype with a few counts. In DNA, the CDR3 is TGCACCAGCAGCCAAGGCGGTCGGGGACCCAACCGCCGTACGCAGTATTTT. This encodes CTSSQGGRGPNRRTQYF. This chain links TRBV1 with TRBJ2-3; TRBD1, the table's D call, was not compared with the DNA. TRBV1 represents a pseudogene. The CDR3 loop spans 17 amino acids.

This clonotype was found once. The CDR3 does not end in the conserved phenylalanine or tryptophan, so this is likely a read error. The CDR3 region is CSVTIRGSLYEQYL. For the CDR3, the DNA is TGCAGCGTCACGATTAGGGGGAGCCTCTACGAGCAGTACCTC. The J gene is TRBJ2-7, the V gene TRBV29-1, with D possibly TRBD1 on 6 matching bases. Germline CDR1 and CDR2: SQVTM and ANQGSEA. Trimming pared 6 bases from V and 3 bases from J, leaving 18 bases between. The CDR3 is 14 amino acids.

V and J are TRBV20-1 and TRBJ2-5, with D uncertain. The CDR3 totals 14 residues. Trimming left V 7 bases short and J 6 bases short, with 21 bases between. In germline, CDR1 is DFQATT, CDR2 SNEGSKA (reference sequence). CDR3 DNA: TGCAGTGTTCTAATCGGTCGTTTCCTAAAGACCCAGTACTTC. It codes for CSVLIGRFLKTQYF.

Worth noting for this clonotype: A junction boundary mismatches the germline segment, possibly from a read error. The CDR3 region has the DNA TGTGCTAGCAGCGAAAGGGACAGCGAAAACACAGATACGCAGTATTTT. This codes for CASSERDSENTDTQYF. This chain uses TRBV11-3 with TRBJ2-3, with 7 bases identical to TRBD1. Germline CDR1 is SGHNT and CDR2 is YENEEA. This CDR3 comprises 16 residues.

The CDR3 DNA reads TGTGCCAGCAGCTTAGATCTCACCGCTGAGCTGTTTTTT. Protein product: CASSLDLTAELFF. The rearrangement uses TRBV11-2 and TRBJ2-2; D call uncertain. This CDR3 region has 13 residues. Trimming left V 0 bases short and J 11 bases short, with 10 bases between. CDR1 and CDR2 (germline): SGHAT, FQNNGV.

The table lists this clonotype with many counts. The chain employs TRBV5-5 and TRBJ2-3, with D hard to call. CDR1 is SGHKS and CDR2 is YYEKEE in the germline V gene (reference sequence). The length of the CDR3 is 12 residues. Trimming stripped 1 base from V and 6 bases from J, with 6 bases between. CDR3 DNA sequence: TGTGCCAGCAGCTTGTCGCTGGATACGCAGTATTTT. This translates into CASSLSLDTQYF. Full variable domain (remainder filled in from reference TRBV5-5 and TRBJ2-3): DAGVTQSPTHLIKTRGQQVTLRCSPISGHKSVSWYQQVLGQGPQFIFQYYEKEERGRGNFPDRFSARQFPNYSSELNVNALLLGDSALYLCASSLSLDTQYFGPGTRLTVL.

With regard to this clonotype: This may be a read error: a much more frequent sequence differs by one nucleotide. No conserved phenylalanine or tryptophan ends this CDR3, so it is likely a read error. The DNA is left out, because the CDR3 cannot be placed on it with certainty; the CDR3 is given as TCRdb lists it. The chain employs TRBV10-1 and TRBJ1-4; TRBD1 reflects the table's D call only, with no check against the DNA. The CDR3 region is 13 residues in length, termini included. Germline CDR1 WNHNN, CDR2 SYGVQD (reference sequence). CDR3 sequence: CANSNGTTLPFVV.

As concerns this clonotype: A read error may explain this, as a much larger clone is one base away. The chain joins TRBV5-4 to TRBJ2-3; the D call may be TRBD1 or TRBD2 (5 bases each). CDR1 and CDR2 (germline): SGHNT, YYREEE (reference sequence). This CDR3 has 15 amino acids. CDR3 residues: CASAHRDAFTNTQYF. DNA for the CDR3: TGTGCCAGCGCTCACCGGGACGCCTTCACAAATACGCAGTATTTT.

There are a few counts of this clonotype. This sequence may be a read error, since a much larger clone differs from it by one base. V gene TRBV20-1 combines with J gene TRBJ1-2; D is possibly TRBD1 (5 bases). Germline V lookup: CDR1 DFQATT, CDR2 SNEGSKA (reference sequence). Trimming took 1 base from V and 2 from J, leaving 14 bases between them. There are 15 residues in the CDR3. The CDR3 spells CSARGGNQGNYGYTF. CDR3 sequence (DNA): TGCAGTGCTAGAGGAGGTAACCAGGGAAACTATGGCTACACCTTC.

Comments on this clonotype: With a much larger clone just one base away, this may be a read error. The chain couples TRBV12-5 to TRBJ2-6; D is perhaps TRBD1 (5 bases). CDR1 LGHNT and CDR2 FRNRAP come from the germline V gene. There are 17 residues in the CDR3. Here the CDR3 DNA reads TGTGCTAGTGGTTTGGTAAGGGCATACTCTGGGGCCAAGGTCCTGACTTTC. The encoded protein is CASGLVRAYSGAKVLTF. The variable domain in full, completed from reference TRBV12-5 and TRBJ2-6, reads DARVTQTPRHKVTEMGQEVTMRCQPILGHNTVFWYRQTMMQGLELLAYFRNRAPLDDSGMPKDRFSAEMPDATLATLKIQPSEPRDSAVYFCASGLVRAYSGAKVLTFGAGSRLTVL.

The chain recombines TRBV5-1 with TRBJ2-5; D gene ambiguous. Germline values: CDR1 SGHRS, CDR2 YFSETQ. CDR3 length: 14 residues. Trimming pared 0 bases from V and 1 base from J, leaving 7 bases between. CDR3 DNA sequence: TGCGCCAGCAGCTTGGTGACGATCCAAGAGACCCAGTACTTC. Amino acid sequence: CASSLVTIQETQYF.

A note on this clonotype: Germline and junction disagree at one end, which may indicate a read error. The chain links TRBV4-1 to TRBJ1-3, with D unclear. CDR1 and CDR2 from the germline V gene are MGHRA and YSYEKL. The CDR3 spans 15 residues. The CDR3 sequence: CVSSQDDGNGNTIYF. The CDR3 DNA sequence: TGCGTCAGCAGCCAAGACGACGGGAATGGAAACACCATATATTTT.

About this clonotype itself: Just one base apart from a much larger clone, this may be a read error. The chain is built from TRBV20-1 and TRBJ1-4; TRBD1 matches at 9 bases. Germline CDR1 is DFQATT and CDR2 is SNEGSKA (reference sequence). The CDR3 is made up of 13 amino acids. The CDR3 bases are TGCAGTGCTTGGGACAGGGCTAATGAAAGACTGTTTTTT. Translation: CSAWDRANERLFF.

This clonotype has only one observation. At one of its ends the junction is not consistent with the germline gene, which may arise from a read error. V and J are TRBV20-1 and TRBJ2-3; possible D gene TRBD2, 5 bases. CDR3 length: 14 amino acids. Germline V lookup: CDR1 DFQATT, CDR2 SNEGSKA (reference sequence). In nucleotides, the CDR3 is TGCAGTGCGGTAGGCGGGCTAGTTCTAGATACGCTGTGTTTT. Protein product: CSAVGGLVLDTLCF.

As concerns this clonotype: Being one base from a much bigger clone, this may be a read error. The chain has TRBV7-8 and TRBJ1-6; D unresolved. Trimming left V 1 base short and J 12 bases short, with 10 bases between. Germline V gene sequence: CDR1 SGHVS, CDR2 FQNEAQ. The CDR3 is made up of 13 amino acids. The CDR3 is CASSLERPIPLHF. CDR3 nucleotides: TGTGCCAGCAGCTTAGAACGGCCCATACCCCTCCACTTT. The full variable domain, in which reference TRBV7-8 and TRBJ1-6 provide the parts outside the CDR3, is GAGVSQSPRYKVAKRGQDVALRCDPISGHVSLFWYQQALGQGPEFLTYFQNEAQLDKSGLPSDRFFAERPEGSVSTLKIQRTQQEDSAVYLCASSLERPIPLHFGNGTRLTVT.